This T cell receptor beta chain is from a study of T-cell reconstitution after alpha-beta-depleted transplantation in children. After removal of 5 bases from V and 1 base from J, the junction contained 5 bases not matched to a gene. CDR1 and CDR2 from the germline V gene are DFQATT and SNEGSKA (reference sequence). This CDR3 comprises 14 residues. TCRbeta library construction was performed incorporating unique molecular identifiers. MiXCR, run by TCRdb on the PCR reads, gives a single entry per CDR3 protein. The data contain some 300,000 distinct CDR3 sequences, over 9% of them singletons. The chain employs TRBV20-1 and TRBJ2-3, with 8 bases fitting TRBD2. The sample in question was PBMCs from the stem cell graft donor, obtained from the stem cell graft. The clonotype was recovered from a human donor who donated a stem cell graft to a child with acute lymphoblastic leukemia. CDR3 DNA sequence: TGCAGTGCTTGTCAGACTAGCGGCACAGATACGCAGTATTTT. This encodes CSACQTSGTDTQYF.